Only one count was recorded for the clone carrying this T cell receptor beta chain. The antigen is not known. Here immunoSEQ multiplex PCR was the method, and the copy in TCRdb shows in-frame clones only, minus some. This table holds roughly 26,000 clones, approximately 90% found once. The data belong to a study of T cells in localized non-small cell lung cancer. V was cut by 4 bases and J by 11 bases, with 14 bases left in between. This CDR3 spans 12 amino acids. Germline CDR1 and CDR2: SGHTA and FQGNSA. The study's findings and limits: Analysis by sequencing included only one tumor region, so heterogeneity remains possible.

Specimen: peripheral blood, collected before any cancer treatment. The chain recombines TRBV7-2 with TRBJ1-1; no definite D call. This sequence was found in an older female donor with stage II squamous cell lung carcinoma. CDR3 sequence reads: CASSSPGVRAFF. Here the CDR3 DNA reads TGTGCCAGCAGCTCCCCCGGGGTGAGGGCTTTCTTT.